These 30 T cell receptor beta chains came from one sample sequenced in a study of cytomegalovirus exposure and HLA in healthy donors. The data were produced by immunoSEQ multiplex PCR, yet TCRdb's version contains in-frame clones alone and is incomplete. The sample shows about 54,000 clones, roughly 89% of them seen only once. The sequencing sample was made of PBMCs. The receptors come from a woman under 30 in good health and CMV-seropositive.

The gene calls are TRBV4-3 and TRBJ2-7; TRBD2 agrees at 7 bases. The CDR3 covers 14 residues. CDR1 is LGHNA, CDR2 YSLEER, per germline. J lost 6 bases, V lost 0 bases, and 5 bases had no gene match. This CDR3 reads CASSQDRGEGEQYF. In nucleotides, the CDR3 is TGCGCCAGCAGCCAAGATCGCGGGGAGGGCGAGCAGTACTTC.

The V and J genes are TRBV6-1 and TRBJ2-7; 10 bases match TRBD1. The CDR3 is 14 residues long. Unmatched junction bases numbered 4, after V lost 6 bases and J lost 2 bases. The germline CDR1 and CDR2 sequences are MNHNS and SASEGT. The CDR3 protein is CASRRDRGPYEQYF. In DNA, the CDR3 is TGTGCCAGCAGGCGGGACAGGGGTCCCTACGAGCAGTACTTC.

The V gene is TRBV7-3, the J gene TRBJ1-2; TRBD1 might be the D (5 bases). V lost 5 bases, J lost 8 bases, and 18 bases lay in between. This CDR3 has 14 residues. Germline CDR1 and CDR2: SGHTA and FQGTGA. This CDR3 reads CASSPQRTTGGYTF. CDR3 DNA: TGTGCCAGCAGCCCCCAAAGGACAACCGGCGGCTACACCTTC. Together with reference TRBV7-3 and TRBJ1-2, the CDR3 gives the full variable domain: GAGVSQTPSNKVTEKGKYVELRCDPISGHTALYWYRQSLGQGPEFLIYFQGTGAADDSGLPNDRFFAVRPEGSVSTLKIQRTERGDSAVYLCASSPQRTTGGYTFGSGTRLTVV.

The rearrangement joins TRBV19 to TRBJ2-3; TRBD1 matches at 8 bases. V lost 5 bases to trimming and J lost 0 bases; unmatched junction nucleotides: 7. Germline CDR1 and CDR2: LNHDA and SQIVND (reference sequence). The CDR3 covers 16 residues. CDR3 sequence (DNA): TGTGCCAGTAGTGTGGACAGGGCCTTAAGCACAGATACGCAGTATTTT. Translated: CASSVDRALSTDTQYF.

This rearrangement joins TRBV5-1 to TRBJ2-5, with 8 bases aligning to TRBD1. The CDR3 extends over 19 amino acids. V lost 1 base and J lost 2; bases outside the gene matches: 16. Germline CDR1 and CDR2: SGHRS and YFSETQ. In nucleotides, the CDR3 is TGCGCCAGCAGCTTGTTTCCCCAGGGGGCCACCAAGATACAAGAGACCCAGTACTTC. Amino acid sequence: CASSLFPQGATKIQETQYF. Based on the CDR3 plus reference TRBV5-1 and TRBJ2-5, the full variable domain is KAGVTQTPRYLIKTRGQQVTLSCSPISGHRSVSWYQQTPGQGLQFLFEYFSETQRNKGNFPGRFSGRQFSNSRSEMNVSTLELGDSALYLCASSLFPQGATKIQETQYFGPGTRLLVL.

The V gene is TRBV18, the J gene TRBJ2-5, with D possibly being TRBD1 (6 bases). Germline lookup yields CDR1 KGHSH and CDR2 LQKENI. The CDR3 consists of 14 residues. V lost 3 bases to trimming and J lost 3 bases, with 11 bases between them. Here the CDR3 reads CASSPERTEETQYF. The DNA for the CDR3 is TGTGCCAGCTCACCCGAACGGACAGAAGAGACCCAGTACTTC. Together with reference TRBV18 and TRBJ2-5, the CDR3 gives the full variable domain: NAGVMQNPRHLVRRRGQEARLRCSPMKGHSHVYWYRQLPEEGLKFMVYLQKENIIDESGMPKERFSAEFPKEGPSILRIQQVVRGDSAAYFCASSPERTEETQYFGPGTRLLVL.

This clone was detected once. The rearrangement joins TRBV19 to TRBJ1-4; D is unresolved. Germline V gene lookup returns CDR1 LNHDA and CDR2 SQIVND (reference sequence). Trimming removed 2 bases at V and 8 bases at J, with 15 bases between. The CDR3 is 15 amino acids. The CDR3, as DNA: TGTGCCAGTAGTATAAAAGCGGGGTTGGCAGAAAAACTGTTTTTT. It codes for CASSIKAGLAEKLFF.

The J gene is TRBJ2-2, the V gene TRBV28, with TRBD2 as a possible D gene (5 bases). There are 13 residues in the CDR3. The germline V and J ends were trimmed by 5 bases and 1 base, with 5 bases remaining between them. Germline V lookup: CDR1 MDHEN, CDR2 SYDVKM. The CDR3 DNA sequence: TGTGCCAGCAGTGCGGGGAACACCGGGGAGCTGTTTTTT. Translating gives CASSAGNTGELFF.

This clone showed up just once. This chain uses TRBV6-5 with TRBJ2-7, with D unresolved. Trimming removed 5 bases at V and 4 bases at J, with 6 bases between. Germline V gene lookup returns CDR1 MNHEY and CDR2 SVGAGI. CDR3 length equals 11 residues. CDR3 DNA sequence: TGTGCCAGCAGTCCCCTATACGAGCAGTACTTC. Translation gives CASSPLYEQYF.

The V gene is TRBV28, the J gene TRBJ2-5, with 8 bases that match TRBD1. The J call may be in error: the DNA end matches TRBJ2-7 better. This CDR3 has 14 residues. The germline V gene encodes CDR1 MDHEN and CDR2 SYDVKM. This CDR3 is CASSFRTGSVEQYF. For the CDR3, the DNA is TGTGCCAGCAGTTTTAGGACAGGGTCTGTCGAGCAGTACTTC.

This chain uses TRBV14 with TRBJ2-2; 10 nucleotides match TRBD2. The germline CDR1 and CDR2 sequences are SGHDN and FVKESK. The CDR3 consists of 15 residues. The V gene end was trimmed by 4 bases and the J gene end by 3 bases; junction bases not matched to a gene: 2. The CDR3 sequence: CASSRAGGDTGELFF. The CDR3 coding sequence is TGTGCCAGCAGCCGAGCGGGGGGGGACACCGGGGAGCTGTTTTTT.

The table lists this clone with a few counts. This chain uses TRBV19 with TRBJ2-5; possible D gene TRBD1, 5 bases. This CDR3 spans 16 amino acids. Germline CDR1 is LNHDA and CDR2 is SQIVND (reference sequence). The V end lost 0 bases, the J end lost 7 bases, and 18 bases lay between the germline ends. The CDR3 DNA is TGTGCCAGTAGTATAGATACAAGGGGAAGTTTCGGGACCCAGTACTTC. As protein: CASSIDTRGSFGTQYF.

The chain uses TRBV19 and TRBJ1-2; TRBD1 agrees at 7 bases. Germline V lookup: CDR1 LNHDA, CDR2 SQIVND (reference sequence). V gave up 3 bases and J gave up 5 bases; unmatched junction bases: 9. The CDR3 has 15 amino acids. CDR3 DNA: TGTGCCAGTAGTATTGGCCTGGGACAGTCTTATGGCTACACCTTC. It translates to CASSIGLGQSYGYTF.

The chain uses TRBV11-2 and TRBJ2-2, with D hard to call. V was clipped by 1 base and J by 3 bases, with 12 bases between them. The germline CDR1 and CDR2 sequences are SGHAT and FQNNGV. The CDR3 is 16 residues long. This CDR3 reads CASSLGRRFDTGELFF. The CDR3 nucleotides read TGTGCCAGCAGCTTAGGTCGGCGGTTTGACACCGGGGAGCTGTTTTTT.

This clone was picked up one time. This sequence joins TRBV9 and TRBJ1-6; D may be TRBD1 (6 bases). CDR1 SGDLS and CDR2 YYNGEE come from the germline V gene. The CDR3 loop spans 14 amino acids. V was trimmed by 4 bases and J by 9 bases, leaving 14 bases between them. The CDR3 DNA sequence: TGTGCCAGCAGCCCAGAGGGGGGGTCTTCACCCCTCCACTTT. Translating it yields CASSPEGGSSPLHF.

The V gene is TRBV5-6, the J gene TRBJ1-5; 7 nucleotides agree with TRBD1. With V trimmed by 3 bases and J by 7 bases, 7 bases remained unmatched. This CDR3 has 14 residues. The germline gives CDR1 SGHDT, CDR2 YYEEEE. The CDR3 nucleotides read TGTGCCAGCAGCTACCGACAGGGAGGCCAGCCCCAGCATTTT. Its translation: CASSYRQGGQPQHF.

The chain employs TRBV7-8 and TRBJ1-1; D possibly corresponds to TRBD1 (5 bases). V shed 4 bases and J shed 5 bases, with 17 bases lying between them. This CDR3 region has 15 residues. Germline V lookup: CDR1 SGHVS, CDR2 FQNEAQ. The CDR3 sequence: CASSSVGGRGTEAFF. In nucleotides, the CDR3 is TGTGCCAGCAGCTCTGTGGGGGGGAGAGGGACTGAAGCTTTCTTT. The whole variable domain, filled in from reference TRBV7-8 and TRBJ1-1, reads GAGVSQSPRYKVAKRGQDVALRCDPISGHVSLFWYQQALGQGPEFLTYFQNEAQLDKSGLPSDRFFAERPEGSVSTLKIQRTQQEDSAVYLCASSSVGGRGTEAFFGQGTRLTVV.

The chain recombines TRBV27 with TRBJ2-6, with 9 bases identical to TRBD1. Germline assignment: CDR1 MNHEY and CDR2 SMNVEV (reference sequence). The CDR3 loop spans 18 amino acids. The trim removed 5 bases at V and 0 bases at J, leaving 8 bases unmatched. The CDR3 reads CASSPSPTGGSGANVLTF. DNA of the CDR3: TGTGCCAGCAGTCCCTCCCCGACAGGGGGCTCTGGGGCCAACGTCCTGACTTTC.

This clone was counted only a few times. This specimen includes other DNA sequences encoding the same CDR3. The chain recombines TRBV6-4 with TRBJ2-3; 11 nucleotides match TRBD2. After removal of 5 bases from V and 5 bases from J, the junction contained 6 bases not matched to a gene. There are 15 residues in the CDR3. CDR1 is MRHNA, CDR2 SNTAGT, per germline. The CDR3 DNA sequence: TGTGCCAGCAGTTATAGCGGGGGGGCTGGAGATACGCAGTATTTT. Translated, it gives CASSYSGGAGDTQYF.

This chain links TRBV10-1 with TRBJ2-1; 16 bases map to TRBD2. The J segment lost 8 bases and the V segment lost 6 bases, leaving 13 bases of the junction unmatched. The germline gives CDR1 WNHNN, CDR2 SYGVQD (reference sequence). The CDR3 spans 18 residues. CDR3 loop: CASSDVLGTSGGAYEQFF. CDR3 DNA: TGCGCCAGCAGCGATGTCCTCGGGACTAGCGGGGGGGCCTATGAGCAGTTCTTC.

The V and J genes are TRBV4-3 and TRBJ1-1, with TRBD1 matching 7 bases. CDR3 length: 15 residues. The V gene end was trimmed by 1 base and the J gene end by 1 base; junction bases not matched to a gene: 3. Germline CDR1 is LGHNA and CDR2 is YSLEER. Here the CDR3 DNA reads TGCGCCAGCAGCCAAGCAGACAGGGCGAACACTGAAGCTTTCTTT. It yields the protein CASSQADRANTEAFF.

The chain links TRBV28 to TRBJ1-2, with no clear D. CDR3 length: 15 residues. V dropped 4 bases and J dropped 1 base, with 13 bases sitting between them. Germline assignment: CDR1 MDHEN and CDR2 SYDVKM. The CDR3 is CASSSLLTDNYGYTF. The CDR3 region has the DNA TGTGCCAGCAGTTCCTTGTTAACAGATAACTATGGCTACACCTTC.

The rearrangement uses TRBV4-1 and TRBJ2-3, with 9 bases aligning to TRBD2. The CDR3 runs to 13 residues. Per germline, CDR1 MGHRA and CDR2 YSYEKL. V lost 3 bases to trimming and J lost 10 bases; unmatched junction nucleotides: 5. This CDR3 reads CASSQEAGGPQYF. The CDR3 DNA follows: TGCGCCAGCAGCCAGGAGGCGGGGGGGCCGCAGTATTTT.

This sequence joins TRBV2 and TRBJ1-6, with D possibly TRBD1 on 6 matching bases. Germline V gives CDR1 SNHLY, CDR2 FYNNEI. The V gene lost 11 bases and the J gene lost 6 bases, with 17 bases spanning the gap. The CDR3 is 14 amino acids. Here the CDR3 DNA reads TGTGCCGCAAAGACAGGCCGAATTAATTCACCCCTCCACTTT. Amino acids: CAAKTGRINSPLHF.

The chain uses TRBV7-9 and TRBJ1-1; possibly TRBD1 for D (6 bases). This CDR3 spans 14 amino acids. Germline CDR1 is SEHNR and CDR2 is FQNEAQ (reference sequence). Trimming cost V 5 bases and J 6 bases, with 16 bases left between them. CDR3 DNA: TGTGCCAGCAGCCCTTTTCAGGGGAGGGCTGAAGCTTTCTTT. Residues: CASSPFQGRAEAFF.

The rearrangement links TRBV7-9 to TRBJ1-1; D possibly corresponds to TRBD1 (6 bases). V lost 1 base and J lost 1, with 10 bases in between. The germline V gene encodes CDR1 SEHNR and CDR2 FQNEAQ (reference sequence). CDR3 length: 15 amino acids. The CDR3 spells CASSLGNRANTEAFF. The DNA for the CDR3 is TGTGCCAGCAGCTTAGGTAACAGGGCGAACACTGAAGCTTTCTTT.

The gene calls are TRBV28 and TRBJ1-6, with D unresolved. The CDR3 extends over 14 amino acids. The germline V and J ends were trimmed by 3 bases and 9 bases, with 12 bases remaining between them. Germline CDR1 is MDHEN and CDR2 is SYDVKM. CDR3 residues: CASSLGQTSSPLHF. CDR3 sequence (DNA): TGTGCCAGCAGTTTGGGCCAGACTAGTTCACCCCTCCACTTT.

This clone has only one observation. The CDR3 DNA is TGTGCCACCTCGACGGGGTTGGACTATGGCTACACCTTC. Protein sequence: CATSTGLDYGYTF. V and J are TRBV10-3 and TRBJ1-2; D gene uncertain. Trimming took 10 bases from V and 3 from J, leaving 15 bases between them. Germline V gives CDR1 ENHRY, CDR2 SYGVKD. The CDR3 runs 13 residues.

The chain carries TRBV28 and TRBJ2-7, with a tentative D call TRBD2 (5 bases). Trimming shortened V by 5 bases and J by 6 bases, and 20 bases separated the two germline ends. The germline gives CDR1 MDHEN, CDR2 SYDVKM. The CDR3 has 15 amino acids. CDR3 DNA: TGTGCCAGCAGTCCACTGGGCCTGGAGGTGGTCGAGCAGTACTTC. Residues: CASSPLGLEVVEQYF.

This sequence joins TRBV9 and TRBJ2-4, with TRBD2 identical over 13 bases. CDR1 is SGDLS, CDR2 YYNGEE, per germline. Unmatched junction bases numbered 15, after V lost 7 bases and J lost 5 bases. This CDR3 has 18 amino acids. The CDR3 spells CASSGTSGTTSSQNIQYF. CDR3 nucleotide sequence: TGTGCCAGCTCCGGGACTAGCGGGACAACTAGCAGCCAAAACATTCAGTACTTC.